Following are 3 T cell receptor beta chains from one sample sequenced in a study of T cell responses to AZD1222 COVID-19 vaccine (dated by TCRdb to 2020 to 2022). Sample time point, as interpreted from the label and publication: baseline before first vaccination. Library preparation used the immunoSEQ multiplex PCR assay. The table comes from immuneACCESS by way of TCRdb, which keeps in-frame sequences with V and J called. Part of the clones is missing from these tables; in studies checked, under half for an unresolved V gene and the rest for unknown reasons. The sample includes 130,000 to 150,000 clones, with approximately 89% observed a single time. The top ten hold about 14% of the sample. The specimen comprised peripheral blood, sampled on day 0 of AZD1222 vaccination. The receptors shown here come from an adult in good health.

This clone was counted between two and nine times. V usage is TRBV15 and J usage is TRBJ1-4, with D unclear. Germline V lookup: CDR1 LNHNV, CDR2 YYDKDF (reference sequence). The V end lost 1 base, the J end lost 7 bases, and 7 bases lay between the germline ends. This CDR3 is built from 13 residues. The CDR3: CATSRVPSEKLFF. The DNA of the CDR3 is TGTGCCACCAGCAGAGTGCCCTCTGAAAAACTGTTTTTT.

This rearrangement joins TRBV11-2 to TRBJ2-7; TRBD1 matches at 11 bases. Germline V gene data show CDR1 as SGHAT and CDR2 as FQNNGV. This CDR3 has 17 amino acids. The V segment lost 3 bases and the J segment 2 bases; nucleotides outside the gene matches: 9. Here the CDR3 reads CASSFSWSDRGPYEQYF. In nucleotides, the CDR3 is TGTGCCAGCAGCTTTTCTTGGTCGGACAGGGGGCCCTACGAGCAGTACTTC. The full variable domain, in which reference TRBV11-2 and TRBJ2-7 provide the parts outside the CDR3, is EAGVAQSPRYKIIEKRQSVAFWCNPISGHATLYWYQQILGQGPKLLIQFQNNGVVDDSQLPKDRFSAERLKGVDSTLKIQPAKLEDSAVYLCASSFSWSDRGPYEQYFGPGTRLTVT.

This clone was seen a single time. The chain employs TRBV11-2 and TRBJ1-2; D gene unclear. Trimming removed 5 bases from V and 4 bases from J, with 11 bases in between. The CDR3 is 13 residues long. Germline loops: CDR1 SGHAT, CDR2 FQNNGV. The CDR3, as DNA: TGTGCCAGCAGCCCGGACGGAGCCTATGGCTACACCTTC. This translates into CASSPDGAYGYTF.